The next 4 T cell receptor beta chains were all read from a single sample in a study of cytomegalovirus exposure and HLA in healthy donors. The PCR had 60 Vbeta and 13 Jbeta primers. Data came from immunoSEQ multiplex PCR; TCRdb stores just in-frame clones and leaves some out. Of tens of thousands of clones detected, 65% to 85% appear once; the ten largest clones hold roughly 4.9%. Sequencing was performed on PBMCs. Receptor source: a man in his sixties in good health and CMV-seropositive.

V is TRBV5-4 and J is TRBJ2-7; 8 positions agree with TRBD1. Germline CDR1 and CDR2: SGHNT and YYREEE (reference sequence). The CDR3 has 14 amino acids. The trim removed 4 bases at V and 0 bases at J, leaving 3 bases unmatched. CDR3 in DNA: TGTGCCAGCAGCCCCGGGACAGGCTCCTACGAGCAGTACTTC. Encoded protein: CASSPGTGSYEQYF. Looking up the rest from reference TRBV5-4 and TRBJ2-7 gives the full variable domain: ETGVTQSPTHLIKTRGQQVTLRCSSQSGHNTVSWYQQALGQGPQFIFQYYREEENGRGNFPPRFSGLQFPNYSSELNVNALELDDSALYLCASSPGTGSYEQYFGPGTRLTVT.

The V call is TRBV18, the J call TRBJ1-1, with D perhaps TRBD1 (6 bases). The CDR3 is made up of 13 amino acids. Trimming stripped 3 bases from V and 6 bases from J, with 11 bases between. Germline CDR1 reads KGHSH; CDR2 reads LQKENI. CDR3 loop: CASSPYRDPEAFF. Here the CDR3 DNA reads TGTGCCAGCTCACCTTACAGGGACCCTGAAGCTTTCTTT.

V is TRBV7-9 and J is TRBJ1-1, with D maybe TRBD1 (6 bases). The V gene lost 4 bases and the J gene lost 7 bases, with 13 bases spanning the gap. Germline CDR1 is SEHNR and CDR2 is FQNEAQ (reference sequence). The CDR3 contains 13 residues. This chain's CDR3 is CASSSEDSFEAFF. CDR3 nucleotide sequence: TGTGCCAGCAGCTCCGAGGACAGTTTTGAAGCTTTCTTT.

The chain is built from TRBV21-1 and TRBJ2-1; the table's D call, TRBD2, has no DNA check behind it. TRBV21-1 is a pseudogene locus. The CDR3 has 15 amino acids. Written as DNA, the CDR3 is TGTGCCAGCAGCCCCCCCCTAAGCTCCTACAATGAGCAGTTCTTC. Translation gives CASSPPLSSYNEQFF.